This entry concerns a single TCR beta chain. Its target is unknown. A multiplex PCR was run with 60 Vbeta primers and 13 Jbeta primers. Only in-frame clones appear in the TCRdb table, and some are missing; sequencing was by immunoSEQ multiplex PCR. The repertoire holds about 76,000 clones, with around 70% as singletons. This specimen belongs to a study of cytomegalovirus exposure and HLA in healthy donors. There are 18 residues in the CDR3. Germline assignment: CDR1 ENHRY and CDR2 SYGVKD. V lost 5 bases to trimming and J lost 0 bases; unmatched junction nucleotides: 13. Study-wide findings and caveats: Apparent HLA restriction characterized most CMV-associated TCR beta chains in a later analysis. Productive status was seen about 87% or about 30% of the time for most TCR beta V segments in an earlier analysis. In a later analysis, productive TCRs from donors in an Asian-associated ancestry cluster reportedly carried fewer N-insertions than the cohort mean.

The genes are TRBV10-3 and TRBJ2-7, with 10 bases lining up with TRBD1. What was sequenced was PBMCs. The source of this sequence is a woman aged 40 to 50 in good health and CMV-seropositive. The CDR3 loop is CAISQDRGTSESSYEQYF. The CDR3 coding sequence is TGTGCCATCAGTCAGGACAGGGGGACCTCCGAAAGCTCCTACGAGCAGTACTTC.